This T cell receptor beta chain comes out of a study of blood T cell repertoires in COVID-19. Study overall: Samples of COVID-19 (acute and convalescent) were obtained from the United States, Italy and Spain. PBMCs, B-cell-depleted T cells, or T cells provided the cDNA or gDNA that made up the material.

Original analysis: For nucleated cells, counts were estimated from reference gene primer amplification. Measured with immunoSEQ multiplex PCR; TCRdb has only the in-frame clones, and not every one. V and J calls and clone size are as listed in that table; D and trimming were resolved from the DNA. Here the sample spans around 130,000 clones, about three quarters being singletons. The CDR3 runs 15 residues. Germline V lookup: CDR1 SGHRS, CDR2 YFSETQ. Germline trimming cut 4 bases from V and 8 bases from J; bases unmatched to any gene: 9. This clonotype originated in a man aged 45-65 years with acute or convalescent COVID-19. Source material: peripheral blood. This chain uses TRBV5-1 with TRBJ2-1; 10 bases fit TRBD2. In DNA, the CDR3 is TGCGCCAGCAGCCAGCGGGGGGGCGGTTTCGATGAGCAGTTCTTC. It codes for CASSQRGGGFDEQFF.